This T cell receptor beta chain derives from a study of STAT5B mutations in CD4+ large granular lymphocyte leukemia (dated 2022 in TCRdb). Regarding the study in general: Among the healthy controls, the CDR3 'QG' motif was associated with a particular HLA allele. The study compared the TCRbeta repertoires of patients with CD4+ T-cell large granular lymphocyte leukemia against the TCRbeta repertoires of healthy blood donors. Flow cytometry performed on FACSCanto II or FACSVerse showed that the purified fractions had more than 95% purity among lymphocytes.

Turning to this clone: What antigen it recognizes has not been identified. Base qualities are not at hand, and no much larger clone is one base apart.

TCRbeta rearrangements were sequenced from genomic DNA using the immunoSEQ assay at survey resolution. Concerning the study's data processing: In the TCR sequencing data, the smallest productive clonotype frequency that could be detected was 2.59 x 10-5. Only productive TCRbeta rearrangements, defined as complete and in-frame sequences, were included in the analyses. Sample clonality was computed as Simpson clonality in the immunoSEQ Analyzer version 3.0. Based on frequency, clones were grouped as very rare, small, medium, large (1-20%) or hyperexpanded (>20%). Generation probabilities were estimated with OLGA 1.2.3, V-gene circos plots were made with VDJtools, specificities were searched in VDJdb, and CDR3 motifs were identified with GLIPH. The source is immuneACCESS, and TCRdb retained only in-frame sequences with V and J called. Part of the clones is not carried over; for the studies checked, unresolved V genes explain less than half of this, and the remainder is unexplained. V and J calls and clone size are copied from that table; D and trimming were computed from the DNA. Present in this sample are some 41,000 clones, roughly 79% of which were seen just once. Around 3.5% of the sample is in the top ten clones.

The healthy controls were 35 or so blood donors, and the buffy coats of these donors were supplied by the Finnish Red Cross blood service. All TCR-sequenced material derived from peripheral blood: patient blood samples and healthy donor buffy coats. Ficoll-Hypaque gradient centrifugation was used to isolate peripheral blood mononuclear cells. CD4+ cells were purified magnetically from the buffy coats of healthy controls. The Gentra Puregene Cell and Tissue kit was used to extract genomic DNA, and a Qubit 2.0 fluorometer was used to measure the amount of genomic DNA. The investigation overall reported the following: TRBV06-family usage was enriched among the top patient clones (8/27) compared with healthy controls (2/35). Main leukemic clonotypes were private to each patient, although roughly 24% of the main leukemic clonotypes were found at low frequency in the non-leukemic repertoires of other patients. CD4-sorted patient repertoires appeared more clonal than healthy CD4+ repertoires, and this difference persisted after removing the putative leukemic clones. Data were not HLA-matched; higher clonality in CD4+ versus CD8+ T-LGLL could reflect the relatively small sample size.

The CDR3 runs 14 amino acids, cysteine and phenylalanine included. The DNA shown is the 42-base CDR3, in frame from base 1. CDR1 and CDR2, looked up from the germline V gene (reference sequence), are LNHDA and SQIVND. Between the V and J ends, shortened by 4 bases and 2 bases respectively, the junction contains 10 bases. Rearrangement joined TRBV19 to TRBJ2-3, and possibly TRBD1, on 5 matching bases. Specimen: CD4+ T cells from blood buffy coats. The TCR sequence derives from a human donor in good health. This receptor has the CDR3 CASSRQGSTDTQYF. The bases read TGTGCCAGTAGTAGGCAGGGATCCACAGATACGCAGTATTTT.